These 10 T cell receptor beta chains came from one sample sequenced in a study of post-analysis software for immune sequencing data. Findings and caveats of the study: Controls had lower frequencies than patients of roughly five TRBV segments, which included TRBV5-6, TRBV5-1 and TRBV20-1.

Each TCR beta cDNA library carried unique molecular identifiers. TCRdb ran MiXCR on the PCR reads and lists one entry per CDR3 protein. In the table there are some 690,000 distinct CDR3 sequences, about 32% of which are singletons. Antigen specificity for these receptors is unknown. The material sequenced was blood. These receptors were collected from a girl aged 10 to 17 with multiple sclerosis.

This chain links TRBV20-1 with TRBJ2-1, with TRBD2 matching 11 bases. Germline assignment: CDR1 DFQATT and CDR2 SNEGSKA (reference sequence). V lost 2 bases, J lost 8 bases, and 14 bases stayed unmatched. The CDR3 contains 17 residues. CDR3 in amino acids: CSARKSTSGTLVDEQFF. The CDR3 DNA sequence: TGCAGTGCTAGAAAGTCGACTAGCGGGACCTTGGTCGATGAGCAGTTCTTC.

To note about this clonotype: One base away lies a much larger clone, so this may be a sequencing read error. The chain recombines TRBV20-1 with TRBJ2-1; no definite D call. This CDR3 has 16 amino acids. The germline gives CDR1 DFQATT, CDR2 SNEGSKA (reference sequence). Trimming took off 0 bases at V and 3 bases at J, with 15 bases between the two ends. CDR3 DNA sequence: TGCAGTGCTAGAGATCTGCGAGCACCCCTCTACAATGAGCAGTTCTTC. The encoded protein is CSARDLRAPLYNEQFF.

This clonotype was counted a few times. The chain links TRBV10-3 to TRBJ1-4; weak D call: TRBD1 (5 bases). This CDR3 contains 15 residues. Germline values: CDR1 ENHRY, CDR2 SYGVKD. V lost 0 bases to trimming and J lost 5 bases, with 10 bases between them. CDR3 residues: CAISESGTPNEKLFF. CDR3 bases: TGTGCCATCAGTGAGTCGGGGACGCCGAATGAAAAACTGTTTTTT.

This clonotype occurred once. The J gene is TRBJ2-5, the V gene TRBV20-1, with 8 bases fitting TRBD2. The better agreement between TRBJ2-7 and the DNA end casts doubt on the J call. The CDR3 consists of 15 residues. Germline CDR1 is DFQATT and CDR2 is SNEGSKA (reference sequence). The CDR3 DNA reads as TGCAGTGCTAGAGAGGTCAGGGGACTAGCCTACGAGCAGTACTTC. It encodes CSAREVRGLAYEQYF.

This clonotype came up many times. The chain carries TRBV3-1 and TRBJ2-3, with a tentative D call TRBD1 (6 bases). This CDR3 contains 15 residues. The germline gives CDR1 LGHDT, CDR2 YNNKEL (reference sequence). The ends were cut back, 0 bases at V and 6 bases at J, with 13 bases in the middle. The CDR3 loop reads CASSQDRGIEDTQYF. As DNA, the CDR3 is TGTGCCAGCAGCCAAGATAGGGGGATTGAGGATACGCAGTATTTT.

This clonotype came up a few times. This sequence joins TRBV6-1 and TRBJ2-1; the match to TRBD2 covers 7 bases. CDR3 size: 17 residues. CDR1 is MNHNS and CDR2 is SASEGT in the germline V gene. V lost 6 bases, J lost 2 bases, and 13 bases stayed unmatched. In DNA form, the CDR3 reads TGTGCCAGCAGATCTCCTCTTAGCGGGTTCGCCTACAATGAGCAGTTCTTC. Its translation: CASRSPLSGFAYNEQFF.

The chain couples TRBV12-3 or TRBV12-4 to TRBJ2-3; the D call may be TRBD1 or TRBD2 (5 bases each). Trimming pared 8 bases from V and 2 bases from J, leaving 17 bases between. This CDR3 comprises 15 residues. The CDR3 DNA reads TGTGCCAGCCGACCGGGGACGGGCCTCACAGATACGCAGTATTTT. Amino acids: CASRPGTGLTDTQYF.

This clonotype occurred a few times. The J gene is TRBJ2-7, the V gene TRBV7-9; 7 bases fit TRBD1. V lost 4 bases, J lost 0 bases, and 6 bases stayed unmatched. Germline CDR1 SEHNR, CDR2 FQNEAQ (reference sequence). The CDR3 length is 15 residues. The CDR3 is CASSSGTVRSYEQYF. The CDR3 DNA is TGTGCCAGCAGCTCAGGGACAGTACGCTCCTACGAGCAGTACTTC.

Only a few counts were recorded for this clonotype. In nucleotides, the CDR3 is TGTGCCAGCAACACCTCGGAAGGGGCTAACTATGGCTACACCTTC. Translating it yields CASNTSEGANYGYTF. This chain uses TRBV27 with TRBJ1-2, with a weak D call TRBD1 (5 bases). Germline CDR1 and CDR2: MNHEY and SMNVEV (reference sequence). V lost 7 bases and J 0 bases, leaving 15 bases between the germline ends. This CDR3 comprises 15 residues.

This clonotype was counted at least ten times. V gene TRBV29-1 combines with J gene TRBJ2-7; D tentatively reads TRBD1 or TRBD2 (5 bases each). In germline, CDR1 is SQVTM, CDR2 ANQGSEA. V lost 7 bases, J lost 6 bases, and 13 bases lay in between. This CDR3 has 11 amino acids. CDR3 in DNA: TGCAGCGCCCGAGTGGGGGTCGAGCAGTACTTC. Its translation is CSARVGVEQYF.